These 32 T cell receptor beta chains originate from one sample sequenced in a study of T cell responses to AZD1222 COVID-19 vaccine. Here immunoSEQ multiplex PCR was the method, and the copy in TCRdb shows in-frame clones only, minus some. The data contain about 120,000 clones, 92% of them singletons. Sample: peripheral blood, taken on day 0 of AZD1222 vaccination. These receptors came from an adult in good health.

The V and J genes are TRBV24-1 and TRBJ2-1, with D unresolved. Trimming shortened V by 6 bases and J by 5 bases, and 13 bases separated the two germline ends. The germline CDR1 and CDR2 sequences are KGHDR and SFDVKD. This CDR3 is built from 14 residues. CDR3 region: CATSPSRLNNEQFF. In DNA, the CDR3 is TGTGCCACCAGTCCTTCAAGGCTTAACAATGAGCAGTTCTTC.

The gene calls are TRBV3-1 (or the pseudogene TRBV3-2) and TRBJ2-2, with no clear D. The CDR3 has 14 residues. The V gene's germline CDR1 is LGHDT and CDR2 YNNKEL (reference sequence). The V end was cut by 1 base, the J end by 3 bases, with 6 bases between. The chain's CDR3 is CASSQVRYTGELFF. The DNA for the CDR3 is TGTGCCAGCAGCCAAGTACGATACACCGGGGAGCTGTTTTTT.

J is TRBJ1-1 and V is TRBV5-1; perhaps TRBD1 as D (6 bases). This CDR3 is built from 17 residues. V lost 3 bases and J 0 bases, leaving 18 bases between the germline ends. The germline CDR1 and CDR2 sequences are SGHRS and YFSETQ. The CDR3 loop reads CASSSRPQGALNTEAFF. Written as DNA, the CDR3 is TGCGCCAGCAGCTCGAGGCCACAGGGAGCCCTGAACACTGAAGCTTTCTTT.

This chain connects TRBV5-4 to TRBJ1-2; perhaps TRBD1 as D (6 bases). Trimming took off 4 bases at V and 4 bases at J, with 17 bases between the two ends. CDR3 length: 15 amino acids. Germline V lookup: CDR1 SGHNT, CDR2 YYREEE (reference sequence). CDR3: CASSPGGPTPYGYTF. CDR3 sequence (DNA): TGTGCCAGCAGCCCCGGGGGGCCGACACCCTATGGCTACACCTTC.

V and J are TRBV13 and TRBJ2-2, with D perhaps TRBD1 (6 bases). Germline V lookup: CDR1 PRHDT, CDR2 FYEKMQ (reference sequence). Trimming shortened V by 5 bases and J by 5 bases, and 18 bases separated the two germline ends. The CDR3 has 16 residues. The CDR3 coding sequence is TGTGCCAGCAGCCCACCAAGTAGGGGGTGGACCGGGGAGCTGTTTTTT. This gives the protein CASSPPSRGWTGELFF.

This chain links TRBV7-6 with TRBJ1-2; 8 bases match TRBD1. Germline CDR1 reads SGHVS; CDR2 reads FNYEAQ. The CDR3 runs 12 residues. Trimming took 5 bases from V and 8 from J; bases not matched to a gene: 4. CDR3 coding DNA: TGTGCCAGCAGCCCTGACAGGGGCGGCTACACCTTC. It translates to CASSPDRGGYTF.

The chain uses TRBV5-4 and TRBJ1-1; TRBD1 agrees at 7 bases. Losses at the gene ends were 4 bases for V and 1 base for J; bases not matched to a gene: 7. The CDR3 length is 15 residues. The germline V gene has CDR1 SGHNT and CDR2 YYREEE (reference sequence). CDR3 coding DNA: TGTGCCAGCAGCACCCCCGGGACAGAGAACACTGAAGCTTTCTTT. Protein sequence: CASSTPGTENTEAFF.

The V call is TRBV7-8, the J call TRBJ2-6; no definite D call. V lost 0 bases to trimming and J lost 2 bases, with 5 bases between them. CDR1 and CDR2 from the germline V gene are SGHVS and FQNEAQ. The CDR3 is 15 residues long. The CDR3 protein is CASSLASPGANVLTF. The DNA of the CDR3 is TGTGCCAGCAGCTTAGCCAGTCCTGGGGCCAACGTCCTGACTTTC.

This clone appeared a single time. The chain recombines TRBV2 with TRBJ1-2; D call uncertain. The CDR3 loop spans 15 amino acids. The ends were cut back, 6 bases at V and 2 bases at J, with 16 bases in the middle. The germline V gene encodes CDR1 SNHLY and CDR2 FYNNEI. CDR3 loop: CASSGGFSLNYGYTF. In nucleotides, the CDR3 is TGTGCCAGCAGCGGAGGGTTCTCCCTCAACTATGGCTACACCTTC.

This rearrangement joins TRBV2 to TRBJ1-2; 8 nucleotides align to TRBD1. The V segment lost 4 bases and the J segment 6 bases; nucleotides outside the gene matches: 10. The CDR3 is made up of 15 amino acids. The germline V gene encodes CDR1 SNHLY and CDR2 FYNNEI. The CDR3 sequence is CASSATGVNVNGYTF. CDR3 sequence (DNA): TGTGCCAGCAGTGCGACAGGGGTGAACGTAAATGGCTACACCTTC.

The genes are TRBV3-1 (or the pseudogene TRBV3-2) and TRBJ2-7, with D possibly being TRBD1 (5 bases). CDR1 and CDR2 from the germline V gene are LGHDT and YNNKEL (reference sequence). V lost 4 bases to trimming and J lost 2 bases, with 9 bases between them. CDR3 length: 13 amino acids. The DNA for the CDR3 is TGTGCCAGCAGCCCTCCGGACACCTACGAGCAGTACTTC. Its protein is CASSPPDTYEQYF.

This chain uses TRBV6-6 with TRBJ2-5; TRBD1 might be the D (5 bases). Germline V gene sequence: CDR1 MNHNY, CDR2 SVGAGI (reference sequence). There are 14 residues in the CDR3. The V end lost 8 bases, the J end lost 8 bases, and 21 bases lay between the germline ends. The CDR3 here is CASFYNRQFSTQYF. CDR3 DNA: TGTGCCAGCTTTTACAACCGACAGTTCTCTACCCAGTACTTC.

The gene calls are TRBV12-3 or TRBV12-4 and TRBJ1-2; 8 nucleotides align to TRBD1. V shed 3 bases, J shed 7 bases, and the junction held 4 bases outside the gene matches. The CDR3 is 13 amino acids. The CDR3: CASSLDRVSGYTF. The DNA for the CDR3 is TGTGCCAGCAGTTTGGACAGGGTGTCTGGCTACACCTTC.

The chain employs TRBV19 and TRBJ1-2, with a possible D match to TRBD1 (6 bases). This CDR3 contains 17 residues. The V end was cut by 7 bases, the J end by 3 bases, with 24 bases between. CDR1 LNHDA and CDR2 SQIVND come from the germline V gene (reference sequence). The CDR3 loop reads CASNNIAGGRLDYGYTF. CDR3 in DNA: TGTGCCAGTAATAATATAGCCGGGGGCCGACTCGACTATGGCTACACCTTC.

This clone was observed a single time. The CDR3 loop is CASSPLWPIGRDRARFNQPQHF. The CDR3 nucleotides read TGTGCCAGCAGTCCCCTTTGGCCGATCGGTAGGGACAGGGCAAGATTCAATCAGCCCCAGCATTTT. V is TRBV28 and J is TRBJ1-5; 9 bases agree with TRBD1. V shed 5 bases and J 3 bases; nucleotides not matched to a gene: 26. This CDR3 has 22 amino acids. Germline V gene lookup returns CDR1 MDHEN and CDR2 SYDVKM.

The chain has TRBV7-9 and TRBJ2-5; D is undetermined. Per germline, CDR1 SEHNR and CDR2 FQNEAQ (reference sequence). V was cut by 0 bases and J by 4 bases, with 3 bases left in between. This CDR3 is 12 amino acids long. The CDR3 sequence: CASSLAVETQYF. CDR3 coding DNA: TGTGCCAGCAGCTTAGCCGTAGAGACCCAGTACTTC.

The V gene is TRBV19, the J gene TRBJ1-2; D is undetermined. Trimming took off 4 bases at V and 2 bases at J, with 5 bases between the two ends. The germline V gene has CDR1 LNHDA and CDR2 SQIVND (reference sequence). The CDR3 runs to 12 residues. CDR3 sequence (DNA): TGTGCCAGTAGTAGGCAGAACTATGGCTACACCTTC. This encodes CASSRQNYGYTF.

The gene calls are TRBV18 and TRBJ1-3, with a tentative D call TRBD1 (5 bases). V was cut by 4 bases and J by 1 base, with 14 bases left in between. Germline V gene lookup returns CDR1 KGHSH and CDR2 LQKENI. The CDR3 is 16 amino acids. The CDR3 spells CASSRRDRTSGNTIYF. The CDR3 nucleotides are TGTGCCAGCTCACGACGGGACCGCACATCTGGAAACACCATATATTTT.

The chain links TRBV10-3 to TRBJ1-1; D may be TRBD1 (5 bases). CDR1 ENHRY and CDR2 SYGVKD come from the germline V gene. CDR3 size: 15 residues. Trimming took off 0 bases at V and 1 base at J, with 9 bases between the two ends. CDR3 DNA sequence: TGTGCCATCAGTGAGTCGGGACGGACGAACACTGAAGCTTTCTTT. It translates to CAISESGRTNTEAFF.

The chain uses TRBV4-3 and TRBJ1-2, with D possibly TRBD1 on 5 matching bases. With 2 bases removed from V and 6 bases from J, the gap between germline ends came to 19 bases. This CDR3 comprises 16 residues. CDR1 LGHNA and CDR2 YSLEER come from the germline V gene. The CDR3 loop is CASSQNHAGTKHGYTF. In nucleotides, the CDR3 is TGCGCCAGCAGCCAAAATCATGCTGGGACTAAGCATGGCTACACCTTC.

This sequence joins TRBV6-1 and TRBJ1-3, with D possibly TRBD1 on 6 matching bases. Trimming left V 1 base short and J 1 base short, with 17 bases between. The length of the CDR3 is 18 residues. CDR1 and CDR2 from the germline V gene are MNHNS and SASEGT. CDR3 nucleotides: TGTGCCAGCAGTGAAGGGACGAGATGGGGGGCTTCTGGAAACACCATATATTTT. It is translated as CASSEGTRWGASGNTIYF.

The rearrangement links TRBV6-5 to TRBJ1-6; TRBD1 agrees at 8 bases. There are 13 residues in the CDR3. CDR1 is MNHEY, CDR2 SVGAGI, per germline. V lost 5 bases, J lost 14 bases, and 8 bases stayed unmatched. CDR3: CASSQRDRSTLHF. The CDR3, as DNA: TGTGCCAGCAGTCAACGGGACAGGTCTACCCTCCACTTT.

The rearrangement joins TRBV2 to TRBJ1-6; D is ambiguous. Trimming pared 7 bases from V and 6 bases from J, leaving 7 bases between. Germline V gene lookup returns CDR1 SNHLY and CDR2 FYNNEI. This CDR3 is built from 12 residues. The CDR3: CASMRVNSPLHF. The CDR3 DNA follows: TGTGCCAGCATGAGGGTTAATTCACCCCTCCACTTT.

This chain uses TRBV7-2 with TRBJ1-1, with TRBD1 identical over 7 bases. The trim removed 2 bases at V and 8 bases at J, leaving 5 bases unmatched. There are 13 residues in the CDR3. CDR1 is SGHTA, CDR2 FQGNSA, per germline. The CDR3 coding sequence is TGTGCCAGCAGCTTAACTAGGGACAGAGAAGCTTTCTTT. Its protein product is CASSLTRDREAFF.

V usage is TRBV9 and J usage is TRBJ1-6; maybe TRBD1 (6 bases). The V end lost 3 bases, the J end lost 9 bases, and 25 bases lay between the germline ends. CDR3 length: 18 residues. Germline assignment: CDR1 SGDLS and CDR2 YYNGEE. CDR3 coding DNA: TGTGCCAGCAGCGCAAGACAGGAGACAGCCCTGACAAGTTCACCCCTCCACTTT. It yields the protein CASSARQETALTSSPLHF.

This chain connects TRBV7-9 to TRBJ1-2; D is perhaps TRBD1 (6 bases). V dropped 2 bases and J dropped 5 bases, with 15 bases sitting between them. CDR3 length: 15 amino acids. Germline CDR1 reads SEHNR; CDR2 reads FQNEAQ (reference sequence). CDR3 nucleotide sequence: TGTGCCAGCAGCTTATCGGGGGCAGAGATTTATGGCTACACCTTC. Protein product: CASSLSGAEIYGYTF.

V and J are TRBV5-4 and TRBJ2-1; TRBD2 matches at 8 bases. The junction had 4 bases not matched to a gene; V was cut back by 3 bases and J by 2 bases. The CDR3 loop spans 15 amino acids. CDR1 is SGHNT, CDR2 YYREEE, per germline (reference sequence). The CDR3 DNA reads TGTGCCAGCAGCTGGAGCGGGAGCGCCTACAATGAGCAGTTCTTC. Translation gives CASSWSGSAYNEQFF.

The rearrangement joins TRBV7-8 to TRBJ1-1; D is unclear. Germline assignment: CDR1 SGHVS and CDR2 FQNEAQ. The CDR3 runs 15 residues. V was pared by 1 base and J by 0 bases, with 9 bases between. CDR3 sequence reads: CASSLDGKVNTEAFF. CDR3 bases: TGTGCCAGCAGCTTAGATGGGAAAGTGAACACTGAAGCTTTCTTT. Filled out from reference TRBV7-8 and TRBJ1-1, the complete variable domain reads GAGVSQSPRYKVAKRGQDVALRCDPISGHVSLFWYQQALGQGPEFLTYFQNEAQLDKSGLPSDRFFAERPEGSVSTLKIQRTQQEDSAVYLCASSLDGKVNTEAFFGQGTRLTVV.

The rearrangement links TRBV12-5 to TRBJ2-1; D may be TRBD2 (6 bases). Trimming shortened V by 1 base and J by 13 bases, and 20 bases separated the two germline ends. Per germline, CDR1 LGHNT and CDR2 FRNRAP. This CDR3 region has 15 residues. The CDR3 nucleotides read TGTGCTAGTGGTTTGGACCGATTTGGGGGGTCCGGACAGTTCTTC. Amino acid sequence: CASGLDRFGGSGQFF.

In its sample, this clone was seen once. The chain carries TRBV5-1 and TRBJ2-7, with D tentatively TRBD2 (6 bases). Trimming removed 4 bases from V and 3 bases from J, with 17 bases in between. Germline assignment: CDR1 SGHRS and CDR2 YFSETQ. CDR3 length equals 15 residues. The chain's CDR3 is CASSPRDLGDYEQYF. In DNA, the CDR3 is TGCGCCAGCAGCCCCCGGGACTTAGGGGACTACGAGCAGTACTTC.

The V call is TRBV10-2, the J call TRBJ1-2; a possible D gene is TRBD1 (5 bases). Germline V lookup: CDR1 WSHSY, CDR2 SAAADI. Between the trimmed V and J ends, which lost 9 bases and 2 bases, there was a span of 19 bases. CDR3 length: 15 residues. In nucleotides, the CDR3 is TGCGCCAGAAATCCCCCAAGACAGTTCAACTATGGCTACACCTTC. Protein sequence: CARNPPRQFNYGYTF.

The chain recombines TRBV9 with TRBJ1-2; TRBD1 agrees at 12 bases. The CDR3 is made up of 15 amino acids. Germline V gene lookup returns CDR1 SGDLS and CDR2 YYNGEE. The trim removed 3 bases at V and 8 bases at J, leaving 8 bases unmatched. CDR3: CASSAAGQGATGYTF. Here the CDR3 DNA reads TGTGCCAGCAGCGCGGCGGGACAGGGGGCGACGGGCTACACCTTC.